These 9 T cell receptor beta chains share one sample of origin, sequenced in a study of neurological immune-mediated disorders. Using its own MiXCR run on the 5' RACE reads, TCRdb lists one record per CDR3 protein. The repertoire holds about 4,800 distinct CDR3 sequences, with under 25% as singletons. Sequencing input: CD8+ T cells from blood. The receptors derive from a woman between 55 and 75 years old with HTLV-1-associated myelopathy (HAM/TSP).

This clonotype was recorded at least ten times. This may come from a read error, since a much larger clone is one base off. This chain uses TRBV6-1 with TRBJ2-1; D is unclear. Looked up from germline, CDR1 is MNHNS and CDR2 is SASEGT. The CDR3 runs to 10 residues. Trimming shortened V by 10 bases and J by 9 bases, and 10 bases separated the two germline ends. CDR3 in DNA: TGTGCCACCGCTGTTAGTGAGCAGTTCTTC. Its protein is CATAVSEQFF.

This clonotype was recorded a few times. For the CDR3, the DNA is TGCAGTGCTGGACCCACTAGTTGGACAGCAACCTACGAGCAGTACTTC. Translated, it gives CSAGPTSWTATYEQYF. The V call is TRBV20-1, the J call TRBJ2-7; TRBD1 might be the D (6 bases). CDR3 length: 16 residues. V lost 5 bases to trimming and J lost 2 bases, with 22 bases between them. Per the germline V gene, CDR1 is DFQATT and CDR2 is SNEGSKA (reference sequence).

At least ten counts were recorded for this clonotype. The chain couples TRBV3-1 to TRBJ2-4; 12 nucleotides match TRBD2. The ends lost 2 bases at V and 11 bases at J; junction bases unmatched: 4. Germline CDR1 and CDR2: LGHDT and YNNKEL (reference sequence). CDR3 size: 14 residues. The CDR3 spells CASSQMTSGGVQYF. CDR3 nucleotide sequence: TGTGCCAGCAGCCAAATGACTAGCGGGGGAGTTCAGTACTTC. Based on the CDR3 plus reference TRBV3-1 and TRBJ2-4, the full variable domain is DTAVSQTPKYLVTQMGNDKSIKCEQNLGHDTMYWYKQDSKKFLKIMFSYNNKELIINETVPNRFSPKSPDKAHLNLHINSLELGDSAVYFCASSQMTSGGVQYFGAGTRLSVL.

In its sample, this clonotype was seen many times. The chain combines TRBV11-3 with TRBJ1-1; 7 bases line up with TRBD1. The CDR3 runs 14 residues. Trimming cost V 4 bases and J 0 bases; bases outside gene matches: 2. CDR1 is SGHNT, CDR2 YENEEA, per germline. The CDR3 spells CASSWGQLNTEAFF. The CDR3 nucleotides are TGTGCCAGCAGCTGGGGACAGTTGAACACTGAAGCTTTCTTT.

The gene calls are TRBV11-3 and TRBJ2-7; 10 bases line up with TRBD1. CDR3 length: 15 residues. Germline values: CDR1 SGHNT, CDR2 YENEEA. V trimming: 5 bases; J trimming: 3 bases; junction bases outside the gene matches: 7. CDR3 amino acids: CASSGRDRGYYEQYF. The CDR3 region has the DNA TGTGCCAGCAGCGGCCGGGACAGGGGATACTACGAGCAGTACTTC.

This clonotype occurred many times. V and J are TRBV19 and TRBJ2-2; D is possibly TRBD2 (6 bases). Germline loops: CDR1 LNHDA, CDR2 SQIVND (reference sequence). V gave up 6 bases and J gave up 4 bases, with 18 bases separating them. The CDR3 loop spans 16 amino acids. CDR3 DNA sequence: TGTGCCAGTAGCCCCGTCCTGGAGGGGCGCACCGGGGAGCTGTTTTTT. This sequence encodes CASSPVLEGRTGELFF.

This clonotype has ten or more counts. The V call is TRBV7-2, the J call TRBJ2-7, with 9 bases lining up with TRBD2. The V segment lost 2 bases and the J segment 0 bases; nucleotides outside the gene matches: 5. From germline, CDR1 is SGHTA and CDR2 FQGNSA. There are 16 residues in the CDR3. The CDR3, as DNA: TGTGCCAGCAGCTTAAGTAGCGGGGGCCCCTCCTACGAGCAGTACTTC. This sequence encodes CASSLSSGGPSYEQYF.

This clonotype was detected ten times or more. The chain is built from TRBV12-3 or TRBV12-4 and TRBJ1-2, with 9 bases that match TRBD1. This CDR3 comprises 15 residues. Trimming at V came to 5 bases and at J to 4 bases, leaving 8 bases not matched to a gene. The CDR3 region is CASSLSPGQGYGYTF. DNA of the CDR3: TGTGCCAGCAGTCTATCTCCGGGACAGGGCTATGGCTACACCTTC.

This clonotype was counted at least ten times. This sequence joins TRBV7-7 and TRBJ2-2; possibly TRBD1 for D (5 bases). Germline loops: CDR1 SSHAT, CDR2 FNYEAQ (reference sequence). Trimming pared 6 bases from V and 4 bases from J, leaving 18 bases between. The CDR3 covers 16 residues. Here the CDR3 reads CASSHAAGIGTGELFF. For the CDR3, the DNA is TGTGCCAGCAGTCATGCAGCAGGGATAGGCACCGGGGAGCTGTTTTTT.